This TCR beta chain emerged from a study of cytomegalovirus exposure and HLA in healthy donors. Amplification used 60 Vbeta primers and 13 Jbeta primers. Sequenced by immunoSEQ multiplex PCR; TCRdb stores in-frame clones only, minus some. The data include 70,000 or so clones; the top ten clones carry approximately 2.4%. Healthy bone marrow donors made up the cohort. Study observations and caveats: The number of N-insertions in an Asian-associated ancestry cluster was reportedly below the 666-donor mean in a later analysis. A later examination showed that TCR association rates differed by HLA locus, with DRB1 most and HLA-C fewest.

A remark on this clone: Its antigen remains unknown.

The sequencing sample was made of PBMCs. The clonotype comes from a female donor in good health and CMV-seropositive.

For the CDR3, the DNA is TGTGCCAGCAGTGAAGCTGGGACAGGGTACAATGAGCAGTTCTTC. It is translated as CASSEAGTGYNEQFF. The chain has TRBV6-1 and TRBJ2-1, with 9 bases identical to TRBD1. Germline V lookup: CDR1 MNHNS, CDR2 SASEGT. J was trimmed by 4 bases and V by 0 bases; bases with no gene match: 1. The CDR3 runs 15 residues.